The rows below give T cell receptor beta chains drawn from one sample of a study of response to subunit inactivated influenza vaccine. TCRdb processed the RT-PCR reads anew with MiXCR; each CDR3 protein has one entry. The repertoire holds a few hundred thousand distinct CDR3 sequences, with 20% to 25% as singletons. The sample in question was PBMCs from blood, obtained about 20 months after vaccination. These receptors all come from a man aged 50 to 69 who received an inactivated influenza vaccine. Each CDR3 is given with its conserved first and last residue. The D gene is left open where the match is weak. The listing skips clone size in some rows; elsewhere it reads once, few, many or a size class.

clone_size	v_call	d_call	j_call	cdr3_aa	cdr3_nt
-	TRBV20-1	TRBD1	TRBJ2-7	CSARDYRSTGTGYYEQYF	TGCAGTGCTAGAGATTACCGCTCTACCGGGACAGGGTACTACGAGCAGTACTTC
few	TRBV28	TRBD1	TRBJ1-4	CASSPVGTGGGEKLFF	TGTGCCAGCAGTCCGGTGGGGACAGGGGGCGGTGAAAAACTGTTTTTT
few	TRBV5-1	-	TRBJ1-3	CASSLAGAGTGNTIYF	TGCGCCAGCAGCTTGGCCGGCGCAGGGACTGGAAACACCATATATTTT
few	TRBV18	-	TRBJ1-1	CASSPPGGMNTEAFF	TGTGCCAGCTCACCGCCGGGCGGTATGAACACTGAAGCTTTCTTT
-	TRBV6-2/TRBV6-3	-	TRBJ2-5	CASSSGRGQETQYF	TGTGCCAGCAGTTCAGGACGAGGGCAAGAGACCCAGTACTTC
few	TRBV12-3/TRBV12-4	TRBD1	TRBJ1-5	CASSNTGVPNQPQHF	TGTGCCAGCAGTAACACAGGGGTCCCAAATCAGCCCCAGCATTTT
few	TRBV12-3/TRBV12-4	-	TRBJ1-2	CASRLGRGAHGYTF	TGTGCCAGCAGACTGGGGCGGGGGGCGCATGGCTACACCTTC
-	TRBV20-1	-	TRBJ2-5	CSARNPTQRTQYF	TGCAGTGCTAGAAACCCAACCCAGCGGACCCAGTACTTC
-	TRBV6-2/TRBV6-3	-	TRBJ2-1	CATFTTQDNEQFF	TGTGCCACCTTCACCACGCAGGACAATGAGCAGTTCTTC
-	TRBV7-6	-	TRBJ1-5	CASSALRGAPGQPQHF	TGTGCCAGCAGCGCCTTAAGGGGGGCGCCAGGTCAGCCCCAGCATTTT
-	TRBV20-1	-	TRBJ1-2	CSALTGQGYYGYTF	TGCAGTGCTCTCACGGGGCAGGGGTACTATGGCTACACCTTC
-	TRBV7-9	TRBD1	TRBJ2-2	CASSNGQGSVTGELFF	TGTGCCAGCAGCAATGGACAGGGGAGTGTAACCGGGGAGCTGTTTTTT
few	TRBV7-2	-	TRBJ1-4	CASSSNGASEKLFF	TGTGCCAGCAGCTCGAATGGGGCCTCGGAAAAACTGTTTTTT
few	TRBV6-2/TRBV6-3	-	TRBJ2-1	CASNRSEARDEQFF	TGTGCCAGCAACCGTAGCGAGGCAAGGGATGAGCAGTTCTTC
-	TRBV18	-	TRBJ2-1	CASSPRVLSYNEQFF	TGTGCCAGCTCACCACGGGTGCTCTCCTACAATGAGCAGTTCTTC
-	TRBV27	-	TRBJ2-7	CASSHSRGAAYEQYF	TGTGCCAGCAGTCACTCCCGGGGGGCAGCCTACGAGCAGTACTTC
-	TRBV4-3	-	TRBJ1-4	CASSQAREGELFF	TGCGCCAGCAGCCAGGCCAGGGAAGGCGAACTGTTTTTT
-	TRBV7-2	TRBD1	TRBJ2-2	CASSFDRASGELFF	TGTGCCAGCAGCTTTGACAGGGCCTCCGGGGAGCTGTTTTTT
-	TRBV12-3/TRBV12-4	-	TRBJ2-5	CASSFFSSTETQYF	TGTGCCAGCAGTTTTTTTTCGAGCACGGAGACCCAGTACTTC
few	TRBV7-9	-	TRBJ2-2	CASRGSGNTGELFF	TGTGCCAGCAGGGGTAGCGGGAACACCGGGGAGCTGTTTTTT
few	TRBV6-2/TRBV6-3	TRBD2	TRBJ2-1	CASSRGLASLGEQFF	TGTGCCAGCAGCAGAGGACTAGCTTCTTTGGGTGAGCAGTTCTTC
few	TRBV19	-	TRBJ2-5	CASSISQQQETQYF	TGTGCCAGTAGTATCTCTCAGCAGCAAGAGACCCAGTACTTC
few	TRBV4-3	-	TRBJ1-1	CASSQDGSSEAFF	TGCGCCAGCAGCCAAGACGGATCATCTGAAGCTTTCTTT
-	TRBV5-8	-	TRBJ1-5	CASSFAEINQPQHF	TGTGCCAGCAGCTTCGCGGAGATCAATCAGCCCCAGCATTTT
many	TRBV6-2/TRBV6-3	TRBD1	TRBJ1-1	CASTTGTGNDSPRENTEAFF	TGTGCCAGCACCACTGGGACAGGGAACGATAGTCCCCGGGAGAACACTGAAGCTTTCTTT
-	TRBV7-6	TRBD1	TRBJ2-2	CASSLPTGDGGELFF	TGTGCCAGCAGCTTACCCACAGGGGACGGCGGGGAGCTGTTTTTT
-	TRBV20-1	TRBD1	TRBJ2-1	CSARDGDRDYNEQFF	TGCAGTGCTAGAGATGGGGACAGGGATTACAATGAGCAGTTCTTC
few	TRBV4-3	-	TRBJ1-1	CASSQGGFTEAFF	TGCGCCAGCAGCCAAGGCGGATTCACTGAAGCTTTCTTT
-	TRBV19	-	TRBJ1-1	CASSIMGGIAEAFF	TGTGCCAGTAGTATCATGGGAGGGATAGCTGAAGCTTTCTTT
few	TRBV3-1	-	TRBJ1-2	CASSPGLAYGYTF	TGTGCCAGCAGTCCCGGGTTGGCCTATGGCTACACCTTC
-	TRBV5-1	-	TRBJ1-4	CASSASGGDNEKLFF	TGCGCCAGCAGCGCGTCAGGAGGGGATAATGAAAAACTGTTTTTT
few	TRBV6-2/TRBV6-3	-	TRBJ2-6	CASSTSNSGANVLTF	TGTGCCAGCAGTACATCTAACTCTGGGGCCAACGTCCTGACTTTC
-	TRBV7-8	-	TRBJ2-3	CASSSDGRPTDTQYF	TGTGCCAGCAGCTCGGACGGAAGGCCCACAGATACGCAGTATTTT
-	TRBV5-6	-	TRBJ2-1	CASSLLEGSANEQFF	TGTGCCAGCAGCTTGTTGGAGGGGTCGGCGAATGAGCAGTTCTTC